This record looks at one T cell receptor beta chain sequence and its context. Its antigen is unknown. This record belongs to a study of PD-1 blockade in classical Hodgkin lymphoma. Overall study findings and caveats: There was a significant rise in CD4+ TCR diversity by C4D1, with no such rise for CD8+. Newly diagnosed patients reportedly trailed healthy donors in baseline TCR diversity. Those patients who began receiving nivolumab less than 1 year after ASCT had lower diversity, and they were excluded.

The sample's time point: cycle 4 day 1 (C4D1), after 6 weeks of nivolumab. Patients all relapsed after autologous stem cell transplantation, and there was variation in brentuximab vedotin exposure. TCRdb's copy holds only in-frame clones and misses some; the assay was immunoSEQ multiplex PCR. Counted here are about 90,000 clones, about nine tenths occurring once; the ten biggest clones make up around 2.9%. Germline CDR1 and CDR2: MNHNS and SASEGT. V was trimmed by 2 bases and J by 10 bases, leaving 17 bases between them. The CDR3 length is 14 residues. This TCR was recovered from a human donor with classical Hodgkin lymphoma. V usage is TRBV6-1 and J usage is TRBJ1-2; weak D call: TRBD1 (6 bases). The source was peripheral blood mononuclear cells (PBMCs), collected before the fourth cycle of nivolumab. In nucleotides, the CDR3 is TGTGCCAGCAGTGAATTGGCCAGGGGACTTTTCTACACCTTC. Protein product: CASSELARGLFYTF.